The next 24 T cell receptor beta chains were all read from a single sample in a study of post-analysis software for immune sequencing data. Study-wide findings and caveats: With TRBV5-6, TRBV5-1 and TRBV20-1 included, 4 or 5 TRBV segments were more frequent in patients than in controls.

For these TCRs, the target antigens are not known. Each TCR beta cDNA library carried unique molecular identifiers. TCRdb ran MiXCR on the PCR reads and lists one entry per CDR3 protein. The sample shows roughly 730,000 distinct CDR3 sequences, roughly 30% of them seen only once. Sample: blood. These receptors all come from a girl under 18 with multiple sclerosis.

This clonotype was counted a few times. This chain links TRBV20-1 with TRBJ2-3; 7 nucleotides agree with TRBD1. CDR1 and CDR2 from the germline V gene are DFQATT and SNEGSKA (reference sequence). The CDR3 totals 14 residues. Trimming cost V 3 bases and J 5 bases; bases outside gene matches: 8. CDR3 region: CSARKTGYLDTQYF. The CDR3 nucleotides read TGCAGTGCTAGGAAGACAGGGTATCTAGATACGCAGTATTTT.

The V gene is TRBV4-2, the J gene TRBJ1-2, with 8 bases fitting TRBD1. After removal of 0 bases from V and 2 bases from J, the junction contained 8 bases not matched to a gene. CDR3 size: 17 residues. Germline loops: CDR1 LGHNA, CDR2 YNFKEQ. CDR3 bases: TGTGCCAGCAGCCAAGATCTCGCGGCAGGGGGCAACTATGGCTACACCTTC. It is translated as CASSQDLAAGGNYGYTF.

This clonotype was seen only a few times. The chain carries TRBV27 and TRBJ1-6, with a tentative D call TRBD1 (6 bases). Deletions cut 9 bases from V and 0 bases from J, with 15 bases between. CDR1 and CDR2 from the germline V gene are MNHEY and SMNVEV (reference sequence). CDR3 length equals 16 residues. CDR3 protein: CASKLRGSSYNSPLHF. The CDR3 region has the DNA TGTGCCAGTAAGCTGAGGGGGAGCTCCTATAATTCACCCCTCCACTTT.

The V call is TRBV6-2 or TRBV6-3, the J call TRBJ2-1; D perhaps matches TRBD1 (5 bases). V shed 6 bases and J shed 0 bases, with 9 bases lying between them. Germline V gene sequence: CDR1 MNHEY, CDR2 SVGEGT. The CDR3 is 14 residues long. The CDR3 bases are TGTGCCAGCAGATACAGGAGCTCCTACAATGAGCAGTTCTTC. Its protein is CASRYRSSYNEQFF.

A word on this clonotype: This may come from a read error, since a much larger clone is one base off. The V and J genes are TRBV29-1 and TRBJ2-1, with 7 bases identical to TRBD2. Germline V gives CDR1 SQVTM, CDR2 ANQGSEA. This CDR3 contains 11 residues. After removal of 4 bases from V and 9 bases from J, the junction contained 3 bases not matched to a gene. CDR3 sequence reads: CSVGGGIEQFF. The CDR3 nucleotides are TGCAGCGTTGGGGGGGGTATTGAGCAGTTCTTC.

V and J are TRBV29-1 and TRBJ2-5; tentative D call: TRBD2 (6 bases). The V end lost 3 bases, the J end lost 0 bases, and 11 bases lay between the germline ends. From germline, CDR1 is SQVTM and CDR2 ANQGSEA. This CDR3 comprises 14 residues. CDR3 residues: CSVEKRADQETQYF. The CDR3 bases are TGCAGCGTTGAGAAGCGGGCAGACCAAGAGACCCAGTACTTC.

This clonotype appeared a few times. The V gene is TRBV7-9, the J gene TRBJ2-7; D is uncertain. Trimming shortened V by 1 base and J by 3 bases, and 13 bases separated the two germline ends. The germline gives CDR1 SEHNR, CDR2 FQNEAQ (reference sequence). CDR3 length: 15 amino acids. The CDR3 loop reads CASSLEQVPYYEQYF. The DNA of the CDR3 is TGTGCCAGCAGCTTAGAGCAGGTACCGTACTACGAGCAGTACTTC.

The rearrangement links TRBV29-1 to TRBJ1-5, with no clear D. Trimming took 3 bases from V and 1 from J, leaving 7 bases between them. This CDR3 has 13 amino acids. Germline V lookup: CDR1 SQVTM, CDR2 ANQGSEA. The CDR3: CSVELGSNQPQHF. The DNA for the CDR3 is TGCAGCGTTGAGTTGGGAAGCAATCAGCCCCAGCATTTT. Supplemented by reference TRBV29-1 and TRBJ1-5, the full variable domain reads SAVISQKPSRDICQRGTSLTIQCQVDSQVTMMFWYRQQPGQSLTLIATANQGSEATYESGFVIDKFPISRPNLTFSTLTVSNMSPEDSSIYLCSVELGSNQPQHFGDGTRLSIL.

Comment on this clonotype: This may stem from a read error, because a much larger clone lies one nucleotide away. The chain uses TRBV10-3 and TRBJ2-5; 7 bases match TRBD2. CDR1 ENHRY and CDR2 SYGVKD come from the germline V gene. V was pared by 5 bases and J by 11 bases, with 17 bases of the junction left unmatched. The length of the CDR3 is 15 residues. The CDR3 DNA follows: TGTGCCATCAGTTACGATACTAGCGCCGGCAATGAGCAGTACTTC. Protein product: CAISYDTSAGNEQYF.

This clonotype showed up just a few times. This chain connects TRBV6-6 to TRBJ2-1; D is unclear. The CDR3 sequence is 14 residues long. Trimming stripped 6 bases from V and 2 bases from J, with 11 bases between. Germline values: CDR1 MNHNY, CDR2 SVGAGI (reference sequence). This CDR3 reads CASSPKATYNEQFF. CDR3 DNA: TGTGCCAGCAGCCCCAAGGCCACCTACAATGAGCAGTTCTTC.

This clonotype was seen a handful of times. The genes are TRBV10-2 and TRBJ2-7; D could derive from TRBD1 or TRBD2 (5 bases each). Between the trimmed V and J ends, which lost 3 bases and 8 bases, there was a span of 14 bases. The CDR3 is 13 amino acids. The V gene's germline CDR1 is WSHSY and CDR2 SAAADI. The CDR3 DNA reads as TGCGCCAGCAGTGAAGAGGGGTGGGGGAAGCAGTACTTC. Translated, it gives CASSEEGWGKQYF.

J is TRBJ1-4 and V is TRBV7-2; no clear D gene. There are 13 residues in the CDR3. Germline V gene sequence: CDR1 SGHTA, CDR2 FQGNSA. V lost 2 bases and J 7 bases, leaving 8 bases between the germline ends. The CDR3 is CASSLSGSEKLFF. CDR3 nucleotide sequence: TGTGCCAGCAGCTTATCGGGGAGTGAAAAACTGTTTTTT.

This clonotype was observed a few times. One end of the junction does not line up with germline, which may come from a read error. This rearrangement joins TRBV7-2 to TRBJ2-3; D is ambiguous. The CDR3 loop spans 13 amino acids. Per the germline V gene, CDR1 is SGHTA and CDR2 is FQGNSA. CDR3 bases: TGTGCCAGCAGCTCCGGTCCCACAGATATGCAGTATTTT. It encodes CASSSGPTDMQYF.

This clonotype was detected a few times. V gene TRBV28 combines with J gene TRBJ1-1; D perhaps matches TRBD1 (6 bases). Trimming removed 10 bases from V and 3 bases from J, with 18 bases in between. CDR3 length equals 14 residues. Germline assignment: CDR1 MDHEN and CDR2 SYDVKM. CDR3 amino acids: CATGQQGRYTEAFF. For the CDR3, the DNA is TGTGCCACCGGCCAGCAGGGGCGATACACTGAAGCTTTCTTT.

The rearrangement joins TRBV20-1 to TRBJ2-1; D remains unclear. Germline loops: CDR1 DFQATT, CDR2 SNEGSKA (reference sequence). This CDR3 is 11 amino acids long. Between the trimmed V and J ends, which lost 4 bases and 9 bases, there was a span of 10 bases. The CDR3 region is CSAIVRLEQFF. The CDR3 region has the DNA TGCAGTGCTATCGTGAGGCTTGAGCAGTTCTTC.

Points on this clonotype: A much bigger clone sits one base away, suggesting this may be a read error. The J gene is TRBJ2-5, the V gene TRBV11-1; D uncertain. The CDR3 totals 12 residues. Germline CDR1 SGHAT, CDR2 FQDESV (reference sequence). The V end lost 5 bases, the J end lost 11 bases, and 15 bases lay between the germline ends. CDR3 in amino acids: CASSHNGVEQYF. CDR3 coding DNA: TGTGCCAGCAGCCACAACGGCGTTGAGCAGTACTTC.

This sequence joins TRBV6-5 and TRBJ1-2; no definite D call. Trimming stripped 10 bases from V and 6 bases from J, with 21 bases between. The CDR3 runs 14 residues. Germline CDR1 reads MNHEY; CDR2 reads SVGAGI. CDR3 region: CATRRPGRPHGYTF. The CDR3 region has the DNA TGTGCCACCAGAAGACCGGGCAGGCCCCATGGCTACACCTTC.

Comments on this clonotype: A read error is possible here, since a much larger clone lies one base away. The V call is TRBV20-1, the J call TRBJ2-5, with 11 bases fitting TRBD2. Matching the DNA end better, TRBJ2-7 makes the J call doubtful. This CDR3 has 14 amino acids. CDR1 and CDR2 from the germline V gene are DFQATT and SNEGSKA (reference sequence). The CDR3 sequence is CSALRLAGRYEQYF. CDR3 DNA sequence: TGCAGTGCTTTAAGACTAGCGGGGCGCTACGAGCAGTACTTC.

This sequence joins TRBV12-3 or TRBV12-4 and TRBJ2-3, with D uncertain. V was cut by 2 bases and J by 0 bases, with 6 bases left in between. This CDR3 spans 14 amino acids. The CDR3 DNA reads TGTGCCAGCAGTTTAATGCAGAGCACAGATACGCAGTATTTT. Its translation: CASSLMQSTDTQYF.

This clonotype was found many times. This chain connects TRBV5-1 to TRBJ2-7; unclear D gene. Germline assignment: CDR1 SGHRS and CDR2 YFSETQ. The CDR3 sequence is 13 residues long. The V end was cut by 0 bases, the J end by 0 bases, with 4 bases between. CDR3 protein: CASSLASSYEQYF. CDR3 in DNA: TGCGCCAGCAGCTTGGCCAGCTCCTACGAGCAGTACTTC. Full variable domain (rest looked up from reference TRBV5-1 and TRBJ2-7): KAGVTQTPRYLIKTRGQQVTLSCSPISGHRSVSWYQQTPGQGLQFLFEYFSETQRNKGNFPGRFSGRQFSNSRSEMNVSTLELGDSALYLCASSLASSYEQYFGPGTRLTVT.

The chain combines TRBV5-1 with TRBJ1-2; TRBD1 is a possible D gene (5 bases). CDR3 length: 18 amino acids. In germline, CDR1 is SGHRS, CDR2 YFSETQ. Trimming took off 4 bases at V and 9 bases at J, with 31 bases between the two ends. CDR3 residues: CASSAFTGTGVPLRSYTF. The CDR3, as DNA: TGCGCCAGCAGCGCATTCACAGGAACAGGAGTTCCTTTGAGGAGCTACACCTTC.

The V and J genes are TRBV20-1 and TRBJ2-5, with 7 nucleotides matching TRBD1. The V segment lost 5 bases and the J segment 5 bases; nucleotides outside the gene matches: 14. This CDR3 spans 15 amino acids. Looked up from germline, CDR1 is DFQATT and CDR2 is SNEGSKA (reference sequence). CDR3 residues: CSAVFTGAVGETQYF. As DNA, the CDR3 is TGCAGTGCTGTTTTCACAGGGGCGGTCGGGGAGACCCAGTACTTC.

This clonotype was seen a handful of times. This chain's CDR3 is CAAQSDNEQFF. As DNA, the CDR3 is TGCGCCGCCCAAAGTGACAATGAGCAGTTCTTC. V is TRBV10-2 and J is TRBJ2-1; the D is unclear. The CDR3 runs 11 residues. The germline CDR1 and CDR2 sequences are WSHSY and SAAADI. The germline V and J ends were trimmed by 11 bases and 5 bases, with 10 bases remaining between them.

The V and J genes are TRBV18 and TRBJ2-5; D perhaps matches TRBD2 (5 bases). The germline CDR1 and CDR2 sequences are KGHSH and LQKENI. This CDR3 has 13 residues. Trimming pared 5 bases from V and 9 bases from J, leaving 16 bases between. The CDR3 nucleotides read TGTGCCAGCTCATCACAAGGTTCGGAGGCCCAGTACTTC. As protein: CASSSQGSEAQYF.